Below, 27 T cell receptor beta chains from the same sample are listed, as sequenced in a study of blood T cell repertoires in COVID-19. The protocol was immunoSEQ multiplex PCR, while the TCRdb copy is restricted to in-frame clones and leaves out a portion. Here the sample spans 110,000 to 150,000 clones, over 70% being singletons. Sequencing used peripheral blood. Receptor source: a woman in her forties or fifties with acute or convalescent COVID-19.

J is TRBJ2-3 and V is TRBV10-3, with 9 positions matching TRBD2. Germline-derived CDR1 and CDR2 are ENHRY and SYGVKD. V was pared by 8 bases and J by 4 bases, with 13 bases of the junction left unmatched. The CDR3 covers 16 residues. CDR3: CAIEKEAGGVADTQYF. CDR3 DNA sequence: TGTGCCATCGAAAAAGAGGCGGGAGGGGTAGCAGATACGCAGTATTTT.

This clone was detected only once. The CDR3 sequence: CASSSRQGSYGYTF. The CDR3 region has the DNA TGTGCCAGCAGTTCACGACAGGGATCCTATGGCTACACCTTC. The chain combines TRBV28 with TRBJ1-2, with 7 bases aligning to TRBD1. V was pared by 4 bases and J by 4 bases, with 6 bases of the junction left unmatched. Germline assignment: CDR1 MDHEN and CDR2 SYDVKM. This CDR3 region has 14 residues.

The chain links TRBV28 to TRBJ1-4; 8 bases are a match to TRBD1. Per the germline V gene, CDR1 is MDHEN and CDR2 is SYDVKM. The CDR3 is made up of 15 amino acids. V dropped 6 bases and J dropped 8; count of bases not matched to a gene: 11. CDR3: CASSPNGQGGEKLFF. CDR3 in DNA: TGTGCCAGCAGCCCAAACGGACAGGGTGGGGAAAAACTGTTTTTT.

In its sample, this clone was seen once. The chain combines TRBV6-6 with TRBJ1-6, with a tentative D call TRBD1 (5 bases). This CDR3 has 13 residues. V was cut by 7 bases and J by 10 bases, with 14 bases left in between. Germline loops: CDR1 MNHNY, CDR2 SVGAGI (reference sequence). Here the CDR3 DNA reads TGTGCCAGCACGGTCAGGGAGGGATCACCCCTCCACTTT. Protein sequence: CASTVREGSPLHF.

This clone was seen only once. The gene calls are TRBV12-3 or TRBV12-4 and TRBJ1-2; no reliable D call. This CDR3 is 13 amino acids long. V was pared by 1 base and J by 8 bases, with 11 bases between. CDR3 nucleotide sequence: TGTGCCAGCAGTTTAGGTTCTATCGGGGGCTACACCTTC. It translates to CASSLGSIGGYTF.

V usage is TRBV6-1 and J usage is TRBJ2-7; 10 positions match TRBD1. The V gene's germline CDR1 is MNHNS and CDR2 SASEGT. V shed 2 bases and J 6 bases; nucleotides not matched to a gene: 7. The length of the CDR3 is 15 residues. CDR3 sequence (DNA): TGTGCCAGCAGTGAATCCGGGACAGGGGTGGGCGAGCAGTACTTC. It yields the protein CASSESGTGVGEQYF.

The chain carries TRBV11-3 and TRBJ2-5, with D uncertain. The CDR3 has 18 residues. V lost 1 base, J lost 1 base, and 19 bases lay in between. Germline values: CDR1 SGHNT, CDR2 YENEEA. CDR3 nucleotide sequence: TGTGCCAGCAGCTTAGGCGCGACTGGCGACGCCGCCCAAGAGACCCAGTACTTC. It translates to CASSLGATGDAAQETQYF.

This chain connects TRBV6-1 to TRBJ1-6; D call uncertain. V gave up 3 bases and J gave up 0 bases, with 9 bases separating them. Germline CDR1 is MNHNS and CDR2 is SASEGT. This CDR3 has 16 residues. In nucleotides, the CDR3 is TGTGCCAGCAGTGACCCACAGAGCTCCTATAATTCACCCCTCCACTTT. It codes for CASSDPQSSYNSPLHF.

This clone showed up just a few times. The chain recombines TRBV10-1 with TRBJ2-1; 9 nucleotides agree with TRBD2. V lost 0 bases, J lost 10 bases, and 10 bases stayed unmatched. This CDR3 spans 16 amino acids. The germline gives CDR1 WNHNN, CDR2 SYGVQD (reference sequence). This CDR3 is CASSESGLAGYLEQFF. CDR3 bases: TGCGCCAGCAGTGAGTCGGGGCTAGCGGGGTATCTGGAGCAGTTCTTC.

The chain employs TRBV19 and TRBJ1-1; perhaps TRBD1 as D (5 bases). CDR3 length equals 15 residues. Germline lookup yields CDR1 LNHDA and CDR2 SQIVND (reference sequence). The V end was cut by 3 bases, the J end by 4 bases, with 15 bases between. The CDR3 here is CASSMKGPPGTEAFF. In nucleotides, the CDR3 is TGTGCCAGTAGTATGAAGGGGCCCCCGGGCACTGAAGCTTTCTTT.

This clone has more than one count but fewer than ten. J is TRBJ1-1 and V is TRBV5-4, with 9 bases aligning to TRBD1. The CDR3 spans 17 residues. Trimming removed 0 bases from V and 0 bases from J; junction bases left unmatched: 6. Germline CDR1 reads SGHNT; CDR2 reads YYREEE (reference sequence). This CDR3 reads CASSLGTGQGMNTEAFF. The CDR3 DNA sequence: TGTGCCAGCAGCTTGGGGACGGGACAGGGTATGAACACTGAAGCTTTCTTT. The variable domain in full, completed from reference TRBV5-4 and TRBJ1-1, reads ETGVTQSPTHLIKTRGQQVTLRCSSQSGHNTVSWYQQALGQGPQFIFQYYREEENGRGNFPPRFSGLQFPNYSSELNVNALELDDSALYLCASSLGTGQGMNTEAFFGQGTRLTVV.

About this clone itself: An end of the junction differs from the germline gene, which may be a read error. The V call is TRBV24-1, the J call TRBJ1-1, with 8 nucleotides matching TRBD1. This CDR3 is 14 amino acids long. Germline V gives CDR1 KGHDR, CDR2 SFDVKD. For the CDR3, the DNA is TGTGCCACCAGTGGTGGGGACAGGCGCGGAGGGATGGTCTTT. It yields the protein CATSGGDRRGGMVF.

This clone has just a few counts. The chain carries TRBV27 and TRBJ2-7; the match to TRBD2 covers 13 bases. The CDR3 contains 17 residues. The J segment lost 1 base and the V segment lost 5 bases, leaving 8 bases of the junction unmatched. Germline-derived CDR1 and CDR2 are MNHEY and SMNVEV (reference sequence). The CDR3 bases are TGTGCCAGCAGTGCCATAACGGGACTAGCGGGATCCTACGAGCAGTACTTC. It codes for CASSAITGLAGSYEQYF.

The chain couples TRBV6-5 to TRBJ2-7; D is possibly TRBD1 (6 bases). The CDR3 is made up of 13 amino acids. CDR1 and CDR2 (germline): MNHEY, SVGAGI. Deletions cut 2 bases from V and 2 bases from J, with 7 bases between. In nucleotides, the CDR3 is TGTGCCAGCAGTTACAACAGGGCCTACGAGCAGTACTTC. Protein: CASSYNRAYEQYF.

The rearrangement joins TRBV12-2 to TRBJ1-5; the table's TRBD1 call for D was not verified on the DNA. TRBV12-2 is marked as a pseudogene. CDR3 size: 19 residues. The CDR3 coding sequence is TGTGCAAGTCGCTTAAGGAGGAGGCACAATGGGACATGCAATCAGCCCCAGCATTTT. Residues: CASRLRRRHNGTCNQPQHF.

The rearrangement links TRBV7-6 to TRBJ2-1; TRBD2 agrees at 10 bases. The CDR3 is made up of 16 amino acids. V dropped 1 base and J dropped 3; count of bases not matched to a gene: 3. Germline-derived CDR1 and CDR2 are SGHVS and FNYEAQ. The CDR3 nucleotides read TGTGCCAGCAGCTTAGATGAGCGGGGGGGCTACAATGAGCAGTTCTTC. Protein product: CASSLDERGGYNEQFF.

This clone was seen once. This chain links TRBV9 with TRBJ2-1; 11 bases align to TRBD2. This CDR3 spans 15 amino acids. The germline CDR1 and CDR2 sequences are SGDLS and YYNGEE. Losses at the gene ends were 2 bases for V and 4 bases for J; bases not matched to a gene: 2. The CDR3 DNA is TGTGCCAGCAGCGTGGCTAGCGGGGGGTACAATGAGCAGTTCTTC. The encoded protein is CASSVASGGYNEQFF.

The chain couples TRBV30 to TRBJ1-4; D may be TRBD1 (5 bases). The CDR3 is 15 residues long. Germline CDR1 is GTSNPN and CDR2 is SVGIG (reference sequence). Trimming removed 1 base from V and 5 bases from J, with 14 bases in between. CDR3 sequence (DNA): TGTGCCTGGAGTGATGGGGGGACGGGAAATGAAAAACTGTTTTTT. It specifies CAWSDGGTGNEKLFF.

The CDR3 loop is CASSSRRGLAGADTQYF. DNA of the CDR3: TGTGCCAGTAGTTCGCGCCGAGGACTAGCGGGGGCAGATACGCAGTATTTT. This chain links TRBV19 with TRBJ2-3; 13 bases fit TRBD2. The CDR3 is made up of 17 amino acids. CDR1 LNHDA and CDR2 SQIVND come from the germline V gene (reference sequence). The V segment lost 5 bases and the J segment 4 bases; nucleotides outside the gene matches: 9.

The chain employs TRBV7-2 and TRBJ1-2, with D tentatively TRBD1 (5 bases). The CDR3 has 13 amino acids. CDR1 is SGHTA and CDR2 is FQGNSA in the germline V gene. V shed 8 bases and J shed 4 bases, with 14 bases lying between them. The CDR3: CASQQAEGYGYTF. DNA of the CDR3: TGTGCCAGCCAACAGGCGGAGGGCTATGGCTACACCTTC. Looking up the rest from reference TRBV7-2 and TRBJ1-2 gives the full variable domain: GAGVSQSPSNKVTEKGKDVELRCDPISGHTALYWYRQSLGQGLEFLIYFQGNSAPDKSGLPSDRFSAERTGGSVSTLTIQRTQQEDSAVYLCASQQAEGYGYTFGSGTRLTVV.

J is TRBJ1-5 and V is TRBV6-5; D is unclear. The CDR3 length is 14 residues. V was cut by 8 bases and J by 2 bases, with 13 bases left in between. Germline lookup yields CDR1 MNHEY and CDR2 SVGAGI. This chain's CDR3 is CASVMGSGNQPQHF. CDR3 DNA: TGTGCCAGCGTTATGGGTAGCGGCAATCAGCCCCAGCATTTT.

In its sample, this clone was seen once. The DNA for the CDR3 is TGTGCTAGTGGCAACTGGGAGACCCAGTACTTC. Protein: CASGNWETQYF. This chain joins TRBV12-5 and TRBJ2-5; no clear D gene. This CDR3 is built from 11 residues. Germline V lookup: CDR1 LGHNT, CDR2 FRNRAP. Trimming cost V 6 bases and J 5 bases, with 7 bases left between them. The variable domain in full, completed from reference TRBV12-5 and TRBJ2-5, reads DARVTQTPRHKVTEMGQEVTMRCQPILGHNTVFWYRQTMMQGLELLAYFRNRAPLDDSGMPKDRFSAEMPDATLATLKIQPSEPRDSAVYFCASGNWETQYFGPGTRLLVL.

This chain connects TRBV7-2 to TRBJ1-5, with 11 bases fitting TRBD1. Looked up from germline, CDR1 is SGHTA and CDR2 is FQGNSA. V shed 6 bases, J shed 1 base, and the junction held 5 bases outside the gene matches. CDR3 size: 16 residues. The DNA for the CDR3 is TGTGCCAGCAGTGGGACAGGGGGTAGGAGCAATCAGCCCCAGCATTTT. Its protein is CASSGTGGRSNQPQHF.

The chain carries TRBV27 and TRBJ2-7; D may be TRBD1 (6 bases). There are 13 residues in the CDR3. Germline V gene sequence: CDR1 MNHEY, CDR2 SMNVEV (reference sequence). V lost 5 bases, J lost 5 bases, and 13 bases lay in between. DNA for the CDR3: TGTGCCAGCAGTCAGGGGCCTTCCAACGAGCAGTACTTC. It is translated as CASSQGPSNEQYF.

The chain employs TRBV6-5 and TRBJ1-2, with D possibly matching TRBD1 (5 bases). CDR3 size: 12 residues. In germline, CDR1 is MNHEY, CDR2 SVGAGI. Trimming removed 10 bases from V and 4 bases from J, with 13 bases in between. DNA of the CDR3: TGTGCCACTACGCGGGGGGGCTATGGCTACACCTTC. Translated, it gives CATTRGGYGYTF.

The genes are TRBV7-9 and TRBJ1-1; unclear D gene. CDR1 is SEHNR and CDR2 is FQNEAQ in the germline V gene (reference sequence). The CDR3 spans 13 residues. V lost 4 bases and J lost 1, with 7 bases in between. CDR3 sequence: CASSSQTNTEAFF. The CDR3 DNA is TGTGCCAGCAGCTCACAGACGAACACTGAAGCTTTCTTT.

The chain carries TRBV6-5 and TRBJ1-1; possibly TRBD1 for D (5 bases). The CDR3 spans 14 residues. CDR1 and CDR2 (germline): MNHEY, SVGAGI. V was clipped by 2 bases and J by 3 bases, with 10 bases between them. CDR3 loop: CASSYGGMDTEAFF. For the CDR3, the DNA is TGTGCCAGCAGTTACGGGGGGATGGACACTGAAGCTTTCTTT.